Following are 27 T cell receptor beta chains from one sample sequenced in a study of CD8+ T cells in alopecia areata (dated by TCRdb to 2016 to 2019). Sample time point, as interpreted from the label and publication: baseline before oral tofacitinib. Library preparation was by the immunoSEQ multiplex PCR assay. RNA was extracted from all samples and reverse transcribed into cDNA, which served as template for TCR sequencing. In its TCRdb copy, this immuneACCESS table keeps in-frame sequences only and misses some clones. Where compared with another copy, unresolved V genes explain less than half of these, and the others have no known cause. This sample comprises more than 110,000 clones, roughly three fifths of them detected only once. Together, the top ten hold about 6% of the sample. The specimen was CD4+ T cells sorted from blood, collected at week 0. Receptor source: a human donor with alopecia areata.

V gene TRBV15 combines with J gene TRBJ2-3, with 7 bases lining up with TRBD2. Germline V gene sequence: CDR1 LNHNV, CDR2 YYDKDF (reference sequence). V was clipped by 0 bases and J by 4 bases; unmatched bases: 4. The CDR3 is 15 residues long. This CDR3 is CATSRESGLADTQYF. The CDR3 DNA is TGTGCCACCAGCAGAGAATCTGGACTAGCAGATACGCAGTATTTT.

This chain joins TRBV30 and TRBJ1-1; no definite D call. Trimming cost V 2 bases and J 4 bases, with 8 bases left between them. The CDR3 totals 12 residues. The germline V gene has CDR1 GTSNPN and CDR2 SVGIG (reference sequence). CDR3 in DNA: TGTGCCTGGAGTCTTCCCCCCACTGAAGCTTTCTTT. It translates to CAWSLPPTEAFF.

Remarks on this clone: The CDR3 does not end in the conserved phenylalanine or tryptophan, so this is likely a read error. CDR3 in amino acids: CASLRGGTKNIQYL. CDR3 bases: TGTGCCAGCCTCCGGGGGGGGACCAAAAACATTCAGTACCTC. The chain uses TRBV6-6 and TRBJ2-4; TRBD2 aligns across 8 bases. V dropped 8 bases and J dropped 2; count of bases not matched to a gene: 5. This CDR3 is built from 14 residues. Germline lookup yields CDR1 MNHNY and CDR2 SVGAGI (reference sequence).

This chain connects TRBV29-1 to TRBJ1-2, with 9 positions matching TRBD1. The V gene end was trimmed by 1 base and the J gene end by 9 bases; junction bases not matched to a gene: 3. The CDR3 extends over 12 amino acids. The germline CDR1 and CDR2 sequences are SQVTM and ANQGSEA. As DNA, the CDR3 is TGCAGCGTTGAAGGGACAGGGGAGAGCTACACCTTC. Translation: CSVEGTGESYTF.

This clone was counted once. CDR3 coding DNA: TGTGCCTGGACGGACAGGGCAATGGGTCAGCCCCAGCATTTT. This translates into CAWTDRAMGQPQHF. The V and J genes are TRBV30 and TRBJ1-5, with 8 nucleotides matching TRBD1. The germline gives CDR1 GTSNPN, CDR2 SVGIG (reference sequence). Trimming took 4 bases from V and 6 from J; bases not matched to a gene: 8. The CDR3 runs to 14 residues. The full variable domain, completed using reference TRBV30 and TRBJ1-5, is SQTIHQWPATLVQPVGSPLSLECTVEGTSNPNLYWYRQAAGRGLQLLFYSVGIGQISSEVPQNLSASRPQDRQFILSSKKLLLSDSGFYLCAWTDRAMGQPQHFGDGTRLSIL.

V gene TRBV27 combines with J gene TRBJ2-2; D may be TRBD1 (6 bases). Germline V gene lookup returns CDR1 MNHEY and CDR2 SMNVEV (reference sequence). Trimming stripped 6 bases from V and 6 bases from J, with 14 bases between. This CDR3 has 14 residues. CDR3 coding DNA: TGTGCCAGCAGGGCACCAGGGGCTCCCGGGGAGCTGTTTTTT. The encoded protein is CASRAPGAPGELFF.

The chain is built from TRBV6-5 and TRBJ1-2, with 10 bases that match TRBD1. Germline trimming cut 4 bases from V and 7 bases from J; bases unmatched to any gene: 9. CDR3 size: 15 residues. CDR1 and CDR2 from the germline V gene are MNHEY and SVGAGI. The CDR3 nucleotides read TGTGCCAGCAGTTCTGCAGGGACAGGGGACAGTGGCTACACCTTC. Amino acids: CASSSAGTGDSGYTF.

This clone has only a few counts. This chain uses TRBV7-2 with TRBJ2-5; weak D call: TRBD2 (5 bases). Germline CDR1 and CDR2: SGHTA and FQGNSA. The V end lost 5 bases, the J end lost 1 base, and 17 bases lay between the germline ends. The CDR3 is 16 amino acids. CDR3 nucleotide sequence: TGTGCCAGCAGCCCCAGCCTAGCACAAGGCCAAGAGACCCAGTACTTC. It encodes CASSPSLAQGQETQYF.

There are a few counts of this clone. The gene calls are TRBV30 and TRBJ1-2; D uncertain. The CDR3 totals 11 residues. Per germline, CDR1 GTSNPN and CDR2 SVGIG (reference sequence). Trimming pared 7 bases from V and 1 base from J, leaving 7 bases between. The DNA for the CDR3 is TGTGCCTTTAGCAATAACTATGGCTACACCTTC. It yields the protein CAFSNNYGYTF.

The chain couples TRBV29-1 to TRBJ1-2; D not resolved. V was cut by 7 bases and J by 0 bases, with 9 bases left in between. CDR1 and CDR2 (germline): SQVTM, ANQGSEA. The CDR3 is 12 amino acids. The CDR3: CSGQAANYGYTF. The CDR3 nucleotides read TGCAGCGGTCAGGCCGCTAACTATGGCTACACCTTC.

J is TRBJ1-2 and V is TRBV4-2; D remains ambiguous. V lost 0 bases, J lost 3 bases, and 11 bases lay in between. Per the germline V gene, CDR1 is LGHNA and CDR2 is YNFKEQ. The CDR3 loop spans 15 amino acids. The CDR3 coding sequence is TGTGCCAGCAGCCAAGATGCGACGGAGTACTATGGCTACACCTTC. Amino acid sequence: CASSQDATEYYGYTF.

This rearrangement joins TRBV9 to TRBJ2-3; D ambiguous. Germline loops: CDR1 SGDLS, CDR2 YYNGEE. The CDR3 consists of 12 residues. V lost 0 bases to trimming and J lost 5 bases, with 4 bases between them. This CDR3 reads CASSVGGDTQYF. CDR3 bases: TGTGCCAGCAGCGTAGGGGGAGATACGCAGTATTTT.

The chain joins TRBV18 to TRBJ2-3; 9 bases align to TRBD1. The V and J ends lost 0 bases and 4 bases, in that order; junction bases with no gene match: 2. CDR3 size: 15 residues. Germline V gene lookup returns CDR1 KGHSH and CDR2 LQKENI. Written as DNA, the CDR3 is TGTGCCAGCTCACCACCGGGACAGGGCCCAGATACGCAGTATTTT. Translation: CASSPPGQGPDTQYF.

This clone came up a few times. The rearrangement links TRBV5-6 to TRBJ2-7; 9 bases agree with TRBD1. Germline values: CDR1 SGHDT, CDR2 YYEEEE. The CDR3 is made up of 14 amino acids. The V gene end was trimmed by 3 bases and the J gene end by 7 bases; junction bases not matched to a gene: 8. CDR3 DNA sequence: TGTGCCAGCAGCTCTCGGGACAGGGCTGGAGAGCAGTACTTC. Translated, it gives CASSSRDRAGEQYF.

The sample holds one count of this clone. This sequence joins TRBV7-2 and TRBJ2-5, with D perhaps TRBD1 (5 bases). Germline V CDR1 and CDR2: SGHTA, FQGNSA. Trimming took off 1 base at V and 5 bases at J, with 11 bases between the two ends. The CDR3 has 14 residues. The CDR3 reads CASSLGPGLETQYF. The CDR3 DNA reads TGTGCCAGCAGCTTAGGTCCAGGGCTGGAGACCCAGTACTTC.

This clone was recorded a few times. The V gene is TRBV29-1, the J gene TRBJ2-7; 7 nucleotides agree with TRBD1. The CDR3 is made up of 13 amino acids. The germline gives CDR1 SQVTM, CDR2 ANQGSEA. The trim removed 6 bases at V and 4 bases at J, leaving 9 bases unmatched. This CDR3 reads CSVARDRLYEQYF. Here the CDR3 DNA reads TGCAGCGTGGCCCGGGACAGATTATACGAGCAGTACTTC.

The V call is TRBV29-1, the J call TRBJ2-1; TRBD2 aligns across 9 bases. CDR1 is SQVTM, CDR2 ANQGSEA, per germline. The CDR3 covers 13 residues. With V trimmed by 7 bases and J by 6 bases, 7 bases remained unmatched. This CDR3 is CSGSGLAGNEQFF. In DNA, the CDR3 is TGCAGCGGTTCGGGACTAGCCGGCAATGAGCAGTTCTTC.

The chain is built from TRBV10-3 and TRBJ2-1; no clear D gene. With 3 bases removed from V and 6 bases from J, the gap between germline ends came to 12 bases. The CDR3 extends over 14 amino acids. In germline, CDR1 is ENHRY, CDR2 SYGVKD. CDR3 in DNA: TGTGCCATCAGTGATCCAAACGGGTTCAATGAGCAGTTCTTC. Protein product: CAISDPNGFNEQFF.

This sequence joins TRBV10-3 and TRBJ1-1; D is possibly TRBD1 (5 bases). V was trimmed by 0 bases and J by 11 bases, leaving 10 bases between them. CDR1 and CDR2 (germline): ENHRY, SYGVKD. This CDR3 is 12 amino acids long. The CDR3 protein is CAISESVGRAFF. CDR3 in DNA: TGTGCCATCAGTGAGTCTGTGGGGCGCGCTTTCTTT.

V is TRBV7-2 and J is TRBJ1-4; 11 nucleotides align to TRBD1. Trimming took 3 bases from V and 11 from J; bases not matched to a gene: 5. Germline values: CDR1 SGHTA, CDR2 FQGNSA. The length of the CDR3 is 14 residues. CDR3 sequence: CASSFMGQGDKLFF. CDR3 coding DNA: TGTGCCAGCAGCTTCATGGGACAGGGGGACAAACTGTTTTTT. Full variable domain (rest looked up from reference TRBV7-2 and TRBJ1-4): GAGVSQSPSNKVTEKGKDVELRCDPISGHTALYWYRQSLGQGLEFLIYFQGNSAPDKSGLPSDRFSAERTGGSVSTLTIQRTQQEDSAVYLCASSFMGQGDKLFFGSGTQLSVL.

The rearrangement links TRBV27 to TRBJ2-7, with 8 bases aligning to TRBD1. This CDR3 is 14 amino acids long. CDR1 is MNHEY, CDR2 SMNVEV, per germline (reference sequence). After removal of 7 bases from V and 2 bases from J, the junction contained 7 bases not matched to a gene. CDR3 protein: CASTRDRTTYEQYF. In DNA, the CDR3 is TGTGCCAGCACCCGGGACAGGACAACCTACGAGCAGTACTTC.

The chain couples TRBV6-1 to TRBJ2-4; D is uncertain. CDR3 length equals 17 residues. CDR1 and CDR2 from the germline V gene are MNHNS and SASEGT. The ends were cut back, 4 bases at V and 0 bases at J, with 16 bases in the middle. The CDR3: CASSVEKSVIAKNIQYF. Here the CDR3 DNA reads TGTGCCAGCAGTGTCGAAAAGTCAGTAATAGCCAAAAACATTCAGTACTTC.

V is TRBV27 and J is TRBJ2-5, with 11 nucleotides matching TRBD2. CDR3 length equals 16 residues. Germline V gene sequence: CDR1 MNHEY, CDR2 SMNVEV (reference sequence). V was clipped by 6 bases and J by 1 base; unmatched bases: 7. This CDR3 is CASSTTSGATQETQYF. Here the CDR3 DNA reads TGTGCCAGCAGCACGACTAGCGGGGCAACCCAAGAGACCCAGTACTTC.

This rearrangement joins TRBV9 to TRBJ2-1; no reliable D call. The CDR3 sequence is 13 residues long. The germline V and J ends were trimmed by 5 bases and 7 bases, with 13 bases remaining between them. Germline V gene lookup returns CDR1 SGDLS and CDR2 YYNGEE. The CDR3 loop is CASSRFGSNEQFF. The DNA for the CDR3 is TGTGCCAGCAGTCGATTTGGATCGAATGAGCAGTTCTTC.

The chain couples TRBV2 to TRBJ1-6; possible D gene TRBD1, 6 bases. The CDR3 extends over 14 amino acids. Per germline, CDR1 SNHLY and CDR2 FYNNEI. V was clipped by 6 bases and J by 7 bases, with 13 bases between them. The CDR3 sequence is CASRPGQLNSPLHF. In DNA, the CDR3 is TGTGCCAGCAGACCGGGACAACTCAATTCACCCCTCCACTTT.

This clone occurred a few times. The chain employs TRBV2 and TRBJ1-2, with a possible D match to TRBD1 (6 bases). V dropped 7 bases and J dropped 0 bases, with 12 bases sitting between them. The CDR3 sequence is 14 residues long. The V gene's germline CDR1 is SNHLY and CDR2 FYNNEI. CDR3 sequence reads: CASTPRDTNYGYTF. The CDR3 DNA reads as TGTGCCAGCACTCCCCGGGACACTAACTATGGCTACACCTTC.

The rearrangement uses TRBV2 and TRBJ2-3, with D perhaps TRBD2 (5 bases). V lost 1 base and J 9 bases, leaving 5 bases between the germline ends. CDR1 and CDR2 from the germline V gene are SNHLY and FYNNEI. The CDR3 has 11 residues. CDR3 DNA: TGTGCCAGCAGTGAAGGAGGGACGCAGTATTTT. Residues: CASSEGGTQYF.